This TCR beta chain derives from a study of PD-1 blockade in classical Hodgkin lymphoma. Overall study findings and caveats: Significantly greater TCR diversity emerged by C4D1 in CD4+ cells but not CD8+ cells. Before treatment, complete responders showed about the same diversity as newly diagnosed patients.

Trimming pared 1 base from V and 2 bases from J, leaving 13 bases between. This CDR3 is 16 amino acids long. CDR1 is LGHNT and CDR2 is FRNRAP in the germline V gene. A remark on this clone: Its matching antigen is unknown.

Produced via immunoSEQ multiplex PCR; TCRdb's table is partial and in-frame only. The sample lists some 64,000 clones, about nine tenths occurring once. Each of the patients experienced relapse following autologous stem cell transplantation, and their brentuximab vedotin exposure differed. The source is a human donor with classical Hodgkin lymphoma. The source material was peripheral blood mononuclear cells (PBMCs), sampled at baseline. The V and J genes are TRBV12-5 and TRBJ2-3; D is ambiguous. As DNA, the CDR3 is TGTGCTAGTGGTTTGGCGATGGCCAGACCCACAGATACGCAGTATTTT. Encoded protein: CASGLAMARPTDTQYF.